This note documents a single T cell receptor (beta chain) sequence. As yet, its antigen is unknown. V was pared by 2 bases and J by 6 bases, with 17 bases between. The germline gives CDR1 MGHDK, CDR2 SYGVNS. The CDR3 runs 15 residues. The sample is drawn from a study of CD8 T cells in ankylosing spondylitis. The study, taken as a whole, reports: Some motif variants had been reported before (in reactive arthritis synovial fluid and blood). One TCR beta motif, made up of roughly 8 highly homologous variants, appeared characteristic of ankylosing spondylitis blood. Disease-linked clones reportedly showed significant enrichment in matched ankylosing spondylitis synovial fluid.

TCRdb used MiXCR to reprocess the 5' RACE reads, holding one entry per CDR3 protein. The data contain 200,000 or so distinct CDR3 sequences, 10% to 15% of them singletons. Sequencing input: blood, either unsorted or a sorted T cell fraction (not recorded which). The sequence came from a female donor with ankylosing spondylitis or in good health (not recorded which). The V gene is TRBV25-1, the J gene TRBJ2-7, with a possible D match to TRBD2 (6 bases). The CDR3 DNA follows: TGTGCCAGCAGTGAACCGGGACTTCTCGGGATCGAGCAGTACTTC. This translates into CASSEPGLLGIEQYF.